The entry below gives a single T cell receptor (beta chain) sequence along with its context. Source study methods: Researchers report that nucleated cell counts were estimated from reference gene primer amplification. Profiled with immunoSEQ multiplex PCR; TCRdb holds only in-frame clones, not every one. V and J calls and clone size follow that table, whereas D and trimming were derived from the DNA. The sample includes 60,000 to 75,000 clones, roughly 93% of them seen just once. The data are from a study of blood T cell repertoires in COVID-19. Whole-study context: Researchers got acute and convalescent COVID-19 samples from the United States, Italy and Spain. Sample material is recorded as cDNA or gDNA derived from T cells, B-cell-depleted T cells, or PBMCs.

V was shortened by 5 bases and J by 3 bases, with 5 bases between the two germline ends. Germline V gene sequence: CDR1 SGHAT, CDR2 FQDESV (reference sequence). CDR3 length: 12 amino acids. The V and J genes are TRBV11-1 and TRBJ2-1, with unresolved D. The sequenced sample was peripheral blood. The source of this sequence is a human donor in a cohort sampled during active COVID-19. The CDR3 sequence is CASSPIYNEQFF. As DNA, the CDR3 is TGTGCCAGCAGCCCCATCTACAATGAGCAGTTCTTC.